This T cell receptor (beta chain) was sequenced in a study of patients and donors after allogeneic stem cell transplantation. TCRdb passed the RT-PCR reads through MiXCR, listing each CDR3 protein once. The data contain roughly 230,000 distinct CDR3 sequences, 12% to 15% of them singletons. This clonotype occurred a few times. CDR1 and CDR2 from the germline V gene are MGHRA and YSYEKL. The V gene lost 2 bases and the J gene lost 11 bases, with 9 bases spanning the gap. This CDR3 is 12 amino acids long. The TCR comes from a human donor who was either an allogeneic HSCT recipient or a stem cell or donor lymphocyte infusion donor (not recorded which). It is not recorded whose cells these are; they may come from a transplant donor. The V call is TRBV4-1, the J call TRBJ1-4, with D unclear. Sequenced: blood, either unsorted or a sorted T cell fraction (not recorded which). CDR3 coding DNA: TGCGCCAGCAGCCAACAGGACGGCAAACTGTTTTTT. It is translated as CASSQQDGKLFF.